This is a list of T cell receptor beta chains from one sample in a study of Graves' ophthalmopathy and Graves' hyperthyroidism. TCRdb processed the multiplex PCR reads anew with MiXCR; each CDR3 protein has one entry. The repertoire includes about 1.2 million distinct CDR3 sequences, 35% to 45% of them detected once, and 11% sits in the top ten. The material sequenced was peripheral blood or thyroid tissue (not recorded which). These TCRs come from an adult man with Graves' hyperthyroidism. Both conserved end residues are part of each CDR3. The order of the fields is CDR3 length, J gene, clone size, D gene, V gene, CDR3 DNA, CDR3 protein. A D gene is named only where the DNA matches it firmly. Not all rows give a size; the values are once, few, many and, for expanded clones, a class.

length: 16; J: TRBJ2-5; size: .; D: TRBD2; V: TRBV7-9; DNA: TGTGCCAGCAGCCAAGATTGGGGCCTAGCGGGGGAGACCCAGTACTTC; CDR3: CASSQDWGLAGETQYF
length: 13; J: TRBJ2-7; size: many; D: .; V: TRBV6-2/TRBV6-3; DNA: TGTGCCAGCAGCTACGGGTGGGGGTACGAGCAGTACTTC; CDR3: CASSYGWGYEQYF
length: 13; J: TRBJ2-5; size: many; D: TRBD1; V: TRBV12-3/TRBV12-4; DNA: TGTGCCAGCAGATTACAGGGGCAAGAGACCCAGTACTTC; CDR3: CASRLQGQETQYF
length: 17; J: TRBJ2-5; size: .; D: .; V: TRBV20-1; DNA: TGCAGTGCTAGAGATCGGATCGGGGGTTCTAGTAGTGAGACCCAGTACTTC; CDR3: CSARDRIGGSSSETQYF
length: 17; J: TRBJ2-7; size: .; D: .; V: TRBV7-9; DNA: TGTGCCAGCAGCTCTCGGTGGGGCGCAACAGAACGGTACGAGCAGTACTTC; CDR3: CASSSRWGATERYEQYF
length: 17; J: TRBJ2-7; size: .; D: .; V: TRBV7-6; DNA: TGTGCCAGCAGCCCCCGTTTGTCCGCCGGGGAGACCTACGAGCAGTACTTC; CDR3: CASSPRLSAGETYEQYF
length: 15; J: TRBJ2-5; size: many; D: .; V: TRBV9; DNA: TGTGCCAGCAGCGTAGCTCAGGGGGGTGGCGAGACCCAGTACTTC; CDR3: CASSVAQGGGETQYF
length: 13; J: TRBJ1-5; size: .; D: TRBD1; V: TRBV2; DNA: TGTGCCAGCAGACAACAGGGGAAACAGCCCCAGCATTTT; CDR3: CASRQQGKQPQHF
length: 19; J: TRBJ1-5; size: once; D: .; V: TRBV20-1; DNA: TGCAGTGCTAGAGGGACTCCCGGAGGTAGTTACTCGCGCAATCAGCCCCAGCATTTT; CDR3: CSARGTPGGSYSRNQPQHF
length: 14; J: TRBJ2-7; size: many; D: .; V: TRBV11-2; DNA: TGTGCCAGCAGCTTAGGCATAGGGACTTCCGAGCAGTACTTC; CDR3: CASSLGIGTSEQYF
length: 14; J: TRBJ2-7; size: many; D: TRBD2; V: TRBV20-1; DNA: TGCAGTGCTAGTTCCGGGACTAGCGTCTACGAGCAGTACTTC; CDR3: CSASSGTSVYEQYF
length: 14; J: TRBJ1-5; size: many; D: .; V: TRBV5-1; DNA: TGCGCCAGCAGCTTCGGAGATGCCAATCAGCCCCAGCATTTT; CDR3: CASSFGDANQPQHF
length: 17; J: TRBJ2-5; size: .; D: TRBD2; V: TRBV15; DNA: TGTGCCACCAGCAGCGGACTAGCGGGAGGGATCCAAGAGACCCAGTACTTC; CDR3: CATSSGLAGGIQETQYF
length: 22; J: TRBJ2-6; size: .; D: .; V: TRBV25-1; DNA: TGTGCCAGCAGTGCCGCCCTGGGGGGGGCCCTCAGTTACAACTCTGGGGCCAACGTCCTGACTTTC; CDR3: CASSAALGGALSYNSGANVLTF